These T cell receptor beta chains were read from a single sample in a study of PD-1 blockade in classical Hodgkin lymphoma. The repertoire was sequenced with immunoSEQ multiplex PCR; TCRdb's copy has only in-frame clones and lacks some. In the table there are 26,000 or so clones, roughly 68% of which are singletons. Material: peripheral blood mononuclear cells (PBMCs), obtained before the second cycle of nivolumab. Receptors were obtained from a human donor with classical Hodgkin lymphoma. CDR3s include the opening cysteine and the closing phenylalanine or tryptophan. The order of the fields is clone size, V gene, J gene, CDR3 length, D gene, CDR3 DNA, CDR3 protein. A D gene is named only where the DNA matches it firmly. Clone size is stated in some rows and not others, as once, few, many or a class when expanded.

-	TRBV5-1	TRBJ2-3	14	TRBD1	TGCGCCAGCACCCGGACAGGGGGCACAGATACGCAGTATTTT	CASTRTGGTDTQYF
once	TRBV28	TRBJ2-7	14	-	TGTGCCAGCAGTCCTTCAGGTCAGAACTACGAGCAGTACTTC	CASSPSGQNYEQYF
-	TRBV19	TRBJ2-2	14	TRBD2	TGTGCCACCAGACTAGCGGCGAGCACCGGGGAGCTGTTTTTT	CATRLAASTGELFF
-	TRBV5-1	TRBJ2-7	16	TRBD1	TGCGCCAGCAGCTTGGAGACAGGGTCGCTTTTATACGAGCAGTACTTC	CASSLETGSLLYEQYF
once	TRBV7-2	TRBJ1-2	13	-	TGTGCCAGCAGCTTAAATCGGGTATATGGCTACACCTTC	CASSLNRVYGYTF
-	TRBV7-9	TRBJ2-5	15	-	TGTGCCAGCAGCCCGTTTTATTCGTACCAAGAGACCCAGTACTTC	CASSPFYSYQETQYF
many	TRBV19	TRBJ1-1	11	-	TGTGCCAGTAGATCTTACAAGGAAGCTTTCTTT	CASRSYKEAFF
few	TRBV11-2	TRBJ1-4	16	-	TGTGCCAGCAGCTTAGAAAGGAGTCTAATAGGTGAAAAACTGTTTTTT	CASSLERSLIGEKLFF
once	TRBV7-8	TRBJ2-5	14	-	TGTGCCAGCAGCCTCGGTGGCCCTCAAGAGACCCAGTACTTC	CASSLGGPQETQYF
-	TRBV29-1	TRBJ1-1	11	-	TGCAGCGTTGCCAGGGGCACTGAAGCTTTCTTT	CSVARGTEAFF
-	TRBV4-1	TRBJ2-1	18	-	TGCGCCAGCAGCCAACGATATGATAGCGAGGGGATATACAATGAGCAGTTCTTC	CASSQRYDSEGIYNEQFF
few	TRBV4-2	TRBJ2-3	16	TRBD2	TGTGCCAGCAGCCAAGATGGGACTAGCGTTTCAGATACGCAGTATTTT	CASSQDGTSVSDTQYF
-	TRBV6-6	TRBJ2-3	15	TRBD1	TGTGCCAGCAGCAAACACAGGGGGCCCGCAGATACGCAGTATTTT	CASSKHRGPADTQYF
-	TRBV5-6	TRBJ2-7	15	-	TGTGCCAGCAGAAGAGGTCCGGGGGACTCCTACGAGCAGTACTTC	CASRRGPGDSYEQYF
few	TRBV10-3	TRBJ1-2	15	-	TGTGCCACCCAGGATCTACGGACAAGGCACTATGGCTACACCTTC	CATQDLRTRHYGYTF
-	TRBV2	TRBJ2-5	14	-	TGTGCCAGCAGGGGGCGAGGGTACCAAGAGACCCAGTACTTC	CASRGRGYQETQYF
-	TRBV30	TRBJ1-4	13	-	TGTGCCTGGAACGAGGGAGTTTATGAAAAACTGTTTTTT	CAWNEGVYEKLFF
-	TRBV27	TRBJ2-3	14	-	TGTGCCAGCAGTCTCGAGCCTGGGAGAGGTACGCAGTATTTT	CASSLEPGRGTQYF
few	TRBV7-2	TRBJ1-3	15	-	TGTGCCAGCAGACGGGACACCCTCTCTGGAAACACCATATATTTT	CASRRDTLSGNTIYF
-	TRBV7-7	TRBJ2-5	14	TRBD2	TGTGCCAGCAGCTTTGGGGTAGCGGGAGAGACCCAGTACTTC	CASSFGVAGETQYF
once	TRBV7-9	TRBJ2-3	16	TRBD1	TGTGCCAGCAGCTTCTCAAGGACAGGGGACACAGATACGCAGTATTTT	CASSFSRTGDTDTQYF
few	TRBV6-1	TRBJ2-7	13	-	TGTGCCAGCACCGGGCCCTGGGGAGCGGAGCAGTACTTC	CASTGPWGAEQYF
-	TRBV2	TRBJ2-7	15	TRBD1	TGTGCCAGCAGGGCCGGGACAGGGGTTTCCTACGAGCAGTACTTC	CASRAGTGVSYEQYF
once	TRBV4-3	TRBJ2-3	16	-	TGCGCCAGCAGCCAAGGGGCAGGGGAAGGCACAGATACGCAGTATTTT	CASSQGAGEGTDTQYF
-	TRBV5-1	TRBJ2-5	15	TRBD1	TGCGCCAGCAGCTTGGGGACAGGGGGACAGGGGGTCCAGTACTTC	CASSLGTGGQGVQYF
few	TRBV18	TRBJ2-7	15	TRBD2	TGTGCCAGCTCACCACTAGGCAGGGAGGGGAGCGAGCAGTACTTC	CASSPLGREGSEQYF
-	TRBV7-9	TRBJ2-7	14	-	TGTGCCAGCAGCGAACGCGCGGCGTCCTACGAGCAGTACTTC	CASSERAASYEQYF
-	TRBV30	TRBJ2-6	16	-	TGTGCCTGGAGCCGGGGCCGGGGGACTGGGGCCAACGTCCTGACTTTC	CAWSRGRGTGANVLTF
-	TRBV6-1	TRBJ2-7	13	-	TGTGCCAGCGTTCGATTCCCCGGACCGAGACTGTACTTC	CASVRFPGPRLYF
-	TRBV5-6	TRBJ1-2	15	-	TGTGCCAGCAGCCCAACGACTCGGTCTGGGTATGGCTACACCTTC	CASSPTTRSGYGYTF
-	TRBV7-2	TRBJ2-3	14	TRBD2	TGTGCCAGCAGACCCGGGGCTAGCGGGGGGATGCAGTATTTT	CASRPGASGGMQYF
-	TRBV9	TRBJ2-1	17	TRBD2	TGTGCCAGCAGCACACACCTAGCGGGAAACTCCTACAATGAGCAGTTCTTC	CASSTHLAGNSYNEQFF
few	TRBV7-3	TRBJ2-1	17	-	TGTGCCAGCAGCTTAACGGGTAGACTCGAGTCCTACAATGAGCAGTTCTTC	CASSLTGRLESYNEQFF
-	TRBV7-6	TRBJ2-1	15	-	TGTGCCAGCAGCGGCCCCGGGTCGGGGACGAATGAGCAGTTCTTC	CASSGPGSGTNEQFF
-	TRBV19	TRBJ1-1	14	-	TGTGCCAGTAGTGCAGCCCGACAATTATCTGAAGCTTTCTTT	CASSAARQLSEAFF
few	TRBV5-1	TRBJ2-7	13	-	TGCGCCAGCAGCTTGCCGGACTCCTACGAGCAGTACTTC	CASSLPDSYEQYF
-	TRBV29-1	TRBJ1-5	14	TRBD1	TGCAGCGCCAAAGGGGGCGCCGATAATCAGCCCCAGCATTTT	CSAKGGADNQPQHF
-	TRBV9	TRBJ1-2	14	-	TGTGCCAGCAGCGTAGGGTCCCGGACAGATGGCTACACCTTC	CASSVGSRTDGYTF
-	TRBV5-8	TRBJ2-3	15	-	TGTGCCAGCAGCTTGGGGGGGTTTAACCCAGATACGCAGTATTTT	CASSLGGFNPDTQYF
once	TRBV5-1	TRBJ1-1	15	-	TGCGCCAGCAGCGCGAGACGGGACGGGAACACTGAAGCTTTCTTT	CASSARRDGNTEAFF
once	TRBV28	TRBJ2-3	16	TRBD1	TGTGCCAGCAGCCCAATCAGGGGGCGCTTTACAGATACGCAGTATTTT	CASSPIRGRFTDTQYF
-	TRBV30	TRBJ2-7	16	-	TGTGCCTTCACCTCACCCGGGACCGCAACGGTCGACGAGCAGTACTTC	CAFTSPGTATVDEQYF
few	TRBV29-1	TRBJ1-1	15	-	TGCAGCGTTGAAGGGAACCGGGACCGATACACTGAAGCTTTCTTT	CSVEGNRDRYTEAFF
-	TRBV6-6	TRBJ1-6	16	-	TGTGCCAGCAGCCCCCGGGACCTCCGTAGTAATTCACCCCTCCACTTT	CASSPRDLRSNSPLHF
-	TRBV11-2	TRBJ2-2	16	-	TGTGCCAGCAGCCATGGGTGGGGTTCGGTAACCGGGGAGCTGTTTTTT	CASSHGWGSVTGELFF
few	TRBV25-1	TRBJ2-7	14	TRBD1	TGTGCCAGCGGGGTTACCGGGACAGCTTACGAGCAGTACTTC	CASGVTGTAYEQYF
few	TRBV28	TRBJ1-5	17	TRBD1	TGTGCCAGCACGGGGACAGGCGAACCGTATAGCAATCAGCCCCAGCATTTT	CASTGTGEPYSNQPQHF
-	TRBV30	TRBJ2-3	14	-	TGTGCCTGGAGTGTTAAGTGGGGGTCAGATACGCAGTATTTT	CAWSVKWGSDTQYF
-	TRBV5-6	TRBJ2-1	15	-	TGTGCCAGCAGCTTAAAGTTTGGGCAGTACAATGAGCAGTTCTTC	CASSLKFGQYNEQFF
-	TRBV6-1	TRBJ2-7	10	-	TGTGCCAGCCGGGGCTACGAGCAGTACTTC	CASRGYEQYF
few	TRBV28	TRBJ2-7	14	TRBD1	TGTGCCAGCAGCTGGGACAGGGACAACTACGAGCAGTACTTC	CASSWDRDNYEQYF
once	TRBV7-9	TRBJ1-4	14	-	TGTGCCAGCAGCCAGACAGTCGCGGGTGAAAAACTGTTTTTT	CASSQTVAGEKLFF
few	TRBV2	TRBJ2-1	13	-	TGTGCCAGCAGTGAAGCAGGAAAGGGGGAGCAGTTCTTC	CASSEAGKGEQFF
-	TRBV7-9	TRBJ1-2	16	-	TGTGCCAGCAGCTTATCGCGAGCCACTGCTAGTGATGGCTACACCTTC	CASSLSRATASDGYTF
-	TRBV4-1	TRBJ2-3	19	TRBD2	TGCGCCAGCAGCCACCAACAACCGGGACTAGCAGCTAGCACAGATACGCAGTATTTT	CASSHQQPGLAASTDTQYF